These 12 T cell receptor beta chains were sequenced from one sample in a study of T cell changes during pregnancy in multiple sclerosis. The protocol was immunoSEQ multiplex PCR, while the TCRdb copy is restricted to in-frame clones and leaves out a portion. The table lists around 75,000 clones, 89% of them singletons. The material sequenced was peripheral blood, taken in the first trimester of pregnancy. The receptors here all came from a female donor in good health, enrolled as a control in a pregnancy study.

J is TRBJ1-2 and V is TRBV28; TRBD1 matches 8 bases. CDR3 length: 18 residues. J lost 4 bases, V lost 4 bases, and 17 bases had no gene match. Per germline, CDR1 MDHEN and CDR2 SYDVKM. The DNA of the CDR3 is TGTGCCAGCAGTTCCTACCCGGGGATGGACAGGGCGTCCTATGGCTACACCTTC. Its protein product is CASSSYPGMDRASYGYTF.

The chain is built from TRBV5-1 and TRBJ2-1; TRBD1 aligns across 11 bases. Germline loops: CDR1 SGHRS, CDR2 YFSETQ. V lost 0 bases and J lost 5; bases outside the gene matches: 13. The CDR3 sequence is 19 residues long. In nucleotides, the CDR3 is TGCGCCAGCAGCTTGGTAGGACAGGGGGCGCTTAAGGCCAACAATGAGCAGTTCTTC. This translates into CASSLVGQGALKANNEQFF.

The chain recombines TRBV28 with TRBJ2-7, with a tentative D call TRBD1 (5 bases). Trimming shortened V by 2 bases and J by 3 bases, and 8 bases separated the two germline ends. Germline V gene lookup returns CDR1 MDHEN and CDR2 SYDVKM. This CDR3 comprises 13 residues. The CDR3 bases are TGTGCCAGCAGTTTACCTGGACACTACGAGCAGTACTTC. Translating gives CASSLPGHYEQYF.

CDR3 bases: TGCGCCAGCAGCCAAAATAACAATCAGCCCCAGCATTTT. Translation: CASSQNNNQPQHF. The chain joins TRBV4-1 to TRBJ1-5, with no clear D. Trimming shortened V by 2 bases and J by 3 bases, and 5 bases separated the two germline ends. CDR3 size: 13 residues. Germline lookup yields CDR1 MGHRA and CDR2 YSYEKL.

This chain connects TRBV19 to TRBJ1-2; weak D call: TRBD1 (5 bases). The germline V gene encodes CDR1 LNHDA and CDR2 SQIVND (reference sequence). CDR3 length: 16 residues. Trimming removed 3 bases at V and 2 bases at J, with 16 bases between. The CDR3 DNA follows: TGTGCCAGTAGTATGAGCCAAGGGGCGGTGAACTATGGCTACACCTTC. Translating it yields CASSMSQGAVNYGYTF.

This chain links TRBV5-1 with TRBJ1-2; 11 bases match TRBD1. In germline, CDR1 is SGHRS, CDR2 YFSETQ. The CDR3 has 13 residues. Trimming removed 7 bases from V and 7 bases from J; junction bases left unmatched: 6. The CDR3, as DNA: TGCGCCAGCCGCACGGACAGGGGGCTTGGCTACACCTTC. Residues: CASRTDRGLGYTF.

This chain links TRBV2 with TRBJ2-3, with D possibly being TRBD2 (6 bases). Trimming removed 3 bases from V and 4 bases from J, with 14 bases in between. Germline V gene sequence: CDR1 SNHLY, CDR2 FYNNEI. This CDR3 has 15 residues. The CDR3 loop reads CASSDARRGADTQYF. For the CDR3, the DNA is TGTGCCAGCAGTGATGCTCGGCGGGGTGCAGATACGCAGTATTTT.

The sample holds a few counts of this clone. This chain uses TRBV6-6 with TRBJ2-3; TRBD2 aligns across 9 bases. The CDR3 is made up of 16 amino acids. Trimming removed 5 bases from V and 6 bases from J; junction bases left unmatched: 12. CDR1 and CDR2 (germline): MNHNY, SVGAGI (reference sequence). CDR3 DNA sequence: TGTGCCAGCAGTCCACCCGGGACTAGCATGCCGGATACGCAGTATTTT. Translated: CASSPPGTSMPDTQYF.

This chain links TRBV4-2 with TRBJ2-1, with 7 bases matching TRBD2. This CDR3 has 17 residues. Germline V gene lookup returns CDR1 LGHNA and CDR2 YNFKEQ. V trimming: 0 bases; J trimming: 7 bases; junction bases outside the gene matches: 12. The CDR3 nucleotides are TGTGCCAGCAGCCAAGAAGGATATTGGACTAGGGCAAATGAGCAGTTCTTC. Amino acid sequence: CASSQEGYWTRANEQFF.

V is TRBV7-7 and J is TRBJ2-2; D is unclear. There are 13 residues in the CDR3. Between the trimmed V and J ends, which lost 6 bases and 1 base, there was a span of 6 bases. Germline CDR1 is SSHAT and CDR2 is FNYEAQ (reference sequence). The CDR3 sequence is CASSLGNTGELFF. The DNA of the CDR3 is TGTGCCAGCAGTCTAGGGAACACCGGGGAGCTGTTTTTT. The variable domain in full, with the rest retrieved from reference TRBV7-7 and TRBJ2-2, is GAGVSQSPRYKVTKRGQDVTLRCDPISSHATLYWYQQALGQGPEFLTYFNYEAQPDKSGLPSDRFSAERPEGSISTLTIQRTEQRDSAMYRCASSLGNTGELFFGEGSRLTVL.

The CDR3 DNA reads as TGTGCCAGCAGTTCCCCCGACAGGGGCTCTGGAAACACCATATATTTT. This gives the protein CASSSPDRGSGNTIYF. The chain recombines TRBV6-5 with TRBJ1-3; 8 bases line up with TRBD1. The CDR3 totals 16 residues. V shed 4 bases, J shed 0 bases, and the junction held 5 bases outside the gene matches. Germline V gives CDR1 MNHEY, CDR2 SVGAGI.

The chain has TRBV29-1 and TRBJ1-3, with D uncertain. Germline loops: CDR1 SQVTM, CDR2 ANQGSEA. The ends were cut back, 4 bases at V and 0 bases at J, with 7 bases in the middle. The CDR3 contains 13 residues. CDR3 bases: TGCAGCGTTGGGCAAAGCTCTGGAAACACCATATATTTT. Translation: CSVGQSSGNTIYF.